The text below deals with one TCR beta chain. This clone appeared a single time. Its specific antigen is unknown. No base quality information exists; no much larger clone differs at one position. The data originate from a study of OX40 agonist ivuxolimab in advanced cancers. Regarding the study in general: Ivuxolimab was a fully human IgG2 agonistic monoclonal antibody targeting the costimulatory receptor OX40 (CD134). The dose-escalation cohort was around 84% male with a mean age of about 60 years, ranging from 23 to 79. Partial responses occurred in three dose-escalation patients: two with cutaneous melanoma and one with hepatocellular carcinoma. Among the 52 dose-escalation patients, around 20 had hepatocellular carcinoma, approximately 15 melanoma, 9 renal cell carcinoma and 9 head and neck cancer. The monotherapy dose-escalation portion (N = 52 patients) of the phase I ivuxolimab trial is reported in the paper. The purpose of peripheral TCRbeta sequencing was to test whether ivuxolimab changed TCR sequence diversity and led to clonal T-cell expansion. Prior anti-PD-1, anti-PD-L1 or anti-CTLA-4 therapy was permitted, and checkpoint inhibitors had been received by approximately 39% of dose-escalation patients. Intravenous ivuxolimab was administered to patients every 2 weeks at six dose levels: 0.01, 0.1, 0.3, 1.5, 3 and 10 mg/kg. What the work shows at the level of the full study, not this receptor alone: Low levels of normalized T-cell clonal expansion were also seen in some nonresponding patients. Partial responders in the 0.1-3.0 mg/kg groups had among the lowest normalized peripheral clonal expansion, especially among CD8+ T cells. At doses of 0.1 to 3.0 mg/kg, clonal expansion of both CD4+ and CD8+ T cells in blood was seen between baseline and week 6. After ivuxolimab, expanded clones were on average more numerous among CD8+ T cells than among CD4+ T cells. The antigen specificity of the peripheral T cells that underwent clonal expansion was not determined.

Patients with a history of autoimmune disease or receiving systemic immunosuppression were excluded from the trial. Peripheral blood for TCR sequencing was collected from all dose cohorts at baseline, on cycle 4 day 1, and on cycle 7 day 1. The samples were taken from a phase I, first-in-human, multicenter, open-label dose-escalation trial of ivuxolimab. Adults with locally advanced or metastatic melanoma, renal cell, hepatocellular, or head and neck squamous cell carcinoma were enrolled in the trial. Before TCR sequencing, CD4+ and CD8+ T cells were separately sorted from peripheral blood. Trimming takes 5 bases from V and 7 bases from J, and the germline ends sit 18 bases apart. The CDR3 holds 15 amino acids from the cysteine to the phenylalanine. Only the CDR3 region is kept as DNA, spanning 45 bases read in frame from base 1. Reading the germline V gene gives CDR1 SGHTA and CDR2 FQGNSA. Genomic DNA was extracted from sorted cells for sequencing of the TCRbeta CDR3 region. TCRbeta CDR3 regions were sequenced using the immunoSEQ Assay. Entries here come from immuneACCESS through TCRdb and include only in-frame sequences with V and J called. Some clones fail to appear in such tables; in the studies checked, an unresolved V gene covers under half of the shortfall, and the cause of the remainder is unknown. The sample table shows 70,000 or so clones, and about 80% are seen once. The ten biggest clones cover approximately 1.2% of the sample.

This receptor was taken from an adult with an advanced solid tumor such as melanoma, head and neck, liver or kidney cancer. The source material was CD4+ or CD8+ T cells sorted from blood, sampled in a trial of the OX40 agonist ivuxolimab. This receptor chain uses TRBV7-2 and TRBJ2-1; the D gene is not confidently resolved. At the DNA level, the sequence is TGTGCCAGCAGCGGGCCGATGGCCCGGCGAAATGAGCAGTTCTTC. It is translated as CASSGPMARRNEQFF.